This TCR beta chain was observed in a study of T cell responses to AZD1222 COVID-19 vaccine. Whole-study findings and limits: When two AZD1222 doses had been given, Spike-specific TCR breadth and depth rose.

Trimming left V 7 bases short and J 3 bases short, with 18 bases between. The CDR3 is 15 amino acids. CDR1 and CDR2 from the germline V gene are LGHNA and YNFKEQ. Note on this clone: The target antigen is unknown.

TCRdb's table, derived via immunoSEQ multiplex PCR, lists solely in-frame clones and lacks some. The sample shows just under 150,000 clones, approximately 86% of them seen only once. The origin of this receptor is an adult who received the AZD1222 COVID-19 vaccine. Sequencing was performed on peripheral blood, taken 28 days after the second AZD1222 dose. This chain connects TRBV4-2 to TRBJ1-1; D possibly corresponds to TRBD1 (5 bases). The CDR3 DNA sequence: TGTGCCAGCACCGAGGGGCTACCAGCCTACACTGAAGCTTTCTTT. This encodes CASTEGLPAYTEAFF.